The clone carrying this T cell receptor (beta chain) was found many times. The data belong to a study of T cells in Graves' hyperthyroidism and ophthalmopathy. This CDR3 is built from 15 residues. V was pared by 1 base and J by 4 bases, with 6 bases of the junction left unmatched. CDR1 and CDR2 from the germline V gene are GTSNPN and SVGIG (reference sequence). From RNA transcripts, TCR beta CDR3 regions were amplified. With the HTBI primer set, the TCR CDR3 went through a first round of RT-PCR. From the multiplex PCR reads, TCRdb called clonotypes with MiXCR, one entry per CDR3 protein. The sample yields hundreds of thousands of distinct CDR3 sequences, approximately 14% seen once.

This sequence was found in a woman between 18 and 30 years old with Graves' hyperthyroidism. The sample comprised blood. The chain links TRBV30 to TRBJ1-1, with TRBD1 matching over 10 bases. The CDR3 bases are TGTGCCTGGAGTGGCGGGACAGGGGAACGCACTGAAGCTTTCTTT. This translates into CAWSGGTGERTEAFF.